Detailed here is one T cell receptor beta chain. This clone's antigen is unknown. No quality values exist for individual bases; no much larger clone is one base distant. Receptor amplification or capture employed the immunoSEQ multiplex PCR assay. TCRdb stores this immuneACCESS table with in-frame sequences only. Part of the clones is absent; in the studies checked, under half of the shortfall reflects unresolved V genes, and no reason is known for the rest. The table for this sample lists some 30,000 clones; around 85% of them were counted only once. The ten top clones hold around 8% of the sample. This entry comes from a study of radiotherapy plus CTLA-4 blockade in lung cancer (dated by TCRdb to 2016 to 2019). Regarding the complete study: Among the enrolled patients, approximately 18% had an objective response, and 25% to 40% reached disease control. The paper as a whole reports these results and caveats: Increased serum interferon-beta after radiation, together with early dynamic changes in blood T cell clones, were reported to be the strongest predictors of response. TCR clones derived from tumors expanded in peripheral blood after treatment with radiotherapy and ipilimumab.

In this study, focal radiation therapy paired with CTLA-4 blockade (ipilimumab) was tested in patients who had chemo-refractory metastatic non-small-cell lung cancer. V was cut back by 6 bases and J by 7 bases, leaving a gap of 16 bases between them. From its cysteine to its phenylalanine, the CDR3 spans 14 amino acids. The read is trimmed to its CDR3 DNA, 42 bases read in frame from base 1. CDR1 and CDR2, looked up from the germline V gene, are SNHLY and FYNNEI. This sequence was found in a human donor with non-small cell lung cancer who had stable disease on radiotherapy plus ipilimumab. This material consisted of peripheral blood, taken from a patient treated with radiotherapy plus ipilimumab. The receptor chain draws on TRBV2 and TRBJ2-1; confidence is insufficient to name the D gene. CDR3 reads: CASSASPGSNEQFF. The sequence in DNA is TGTGCCAGCAGCGCTAGTCCAGGTTCTAATGAGCAGTTCTTC.